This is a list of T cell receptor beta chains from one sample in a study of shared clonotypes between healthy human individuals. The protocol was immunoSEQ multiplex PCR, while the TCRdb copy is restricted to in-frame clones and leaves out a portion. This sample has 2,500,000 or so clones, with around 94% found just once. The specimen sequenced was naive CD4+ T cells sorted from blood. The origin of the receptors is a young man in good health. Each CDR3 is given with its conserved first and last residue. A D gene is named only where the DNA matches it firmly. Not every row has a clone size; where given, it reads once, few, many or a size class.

CDR3aa: CASSGQGVGENIQYF; CDR3nt: TGCGCCAGCAGTGGACAGGGGGTGGGCGAAAACATTCAGTACTTC; d_gene: TRBD1; v_gene: TRBV10-1; len: 15; abundance: -; j_gene: TRBJ2-4
CDR3aa: CASSEARLGNTIYF; CDR3nt: TGCGCCAGCAGTGAGGCTAGGCTAGGAAACACCATATATTTT; d_gene: -; v_gene: TRBV10-2; len: 14; abundance: -; j_gene: TRBJ1-3
CDR3aa: CASSPRTGIFHGYTF; CDR3nt: TGTGCCAGCAGCCCCCGGACAGGGATCTTTCATGGCTACACCTTC; d_gene: TRBD1; v_gene: TRBV6-6; len: 15; abundance: -; j_gene: TRBJ1-2
CDR3aa: CASSLLSSGNTIYF; CDR3nt: TGCGCCAGCAGCTTGCTATCCTCTGGAAACACCATATATTTT; d_gene: -; v_gene: TRBV5-1; len: 14; abundance: -; j_gene: TRBJ1-3
CDR3aa: CASSVGGFTYEQYF; CDR3nt: TGTGCCAGCAGCGTCGGGGGTTTCACCTACGAGCAGTACTTC; d_gene: -; v_gene: TRBV9; len: 14; abundance: -; j_gene: TRBJ2-7
CDR3aa: CASSSSSQPQHF; CDR3nt: TGTGCCAGCAGTTCCTCGAGTCAGCCCCAGCATTTT; d_gene: -; v_gene: TRBV28; len: 12; abundance: -; j_gene: TRBJ1-5
CDR3aa: CSAKQGTEAFF; CDR3nt: TGCAGCGCCAAACAGGGGACTGAAGCTTTCTTT; d_gene: TRBD1; v_gene: TRBV29-1; len: 11; abundance: -; j_gene: TRBJ1-1
CDR3aa: CASSPYNEQFF; CDR3nt: TGTGCCAGTAGTCCTTACAATGAGCAGTTCTTC; d_gene: -; v_gene: TRBV19; len: 11; abundance: -; j_gene: TRBJ2-1
CDR3aa: CASSFGQGRYNEQFF; CDR3nt: TGTGCCAGCAGCTTTGGACAGGGTCGCTACAATGAGCAGTTCTTC; d_gene: TRBD1; v_gene: TRBV11-3; len: 15; abundance: once; j_gene: TRBJ2-1
CDR3aa: CSVDPDREGEKLFF; CDR3nt: TGCAGCGTTGACCCTGACAGGGAGGGAGAAAAACTGTTTTTT; d_gene: TRBD1; v_gene: TRBV29-1; len: 14; abundance: -; j_gene: TRBJ1-4
CDR3aa: CASSVPGQGPYEQYF; CDR3nt: TGTGCCAGCAGTGTTCCGGGACAGGGGCCCTACGAGCAGTACTTC; d_gene: TRBD1; v_gene: TRBV28; len: 15; abundance: -; j_gene: TRBJ2-7
CDR3aa: CASSLWGLAGAPNEQFF; CDR3nt: TGTGCCAGCAGTTTATGGGGACTAGCGGGAGCCCCCAATGAGCAGTTCTTC; d_gene: TRBD2; v_gene: TRBV27; len: 17; abundance: -; j_gene: TRBJ2-1
CDR3aa: CASSSMLQGGDGYTF; CDR3nt: TGTGCCAGCAGCTCCATGTTACAGGGAGGTGATGGCTACACCTTC; d_gene: -; v_gene: TRBV7-9; len: 15; abundance: few; j_gene: TRBJ1-2
CDR3aa: CASSPGARSADTQYF; CDR3nt: TGTGCCAGCAGCCCGGGGGCGCGTTCGGCAGATACGCAGTATTTT; d_gene: -; v_gene: TRBV2; len: 15; abundance: -; j_gene: TRBJ2-3
CDR3aa: CASSRRGNEQFF; CDR3nt: TGTGCCAGCAGCAGGAGGGGGAATGAGCAGTTCTTC; d_gene: -; v_gene: TRBV7-9; len: 12; abundance: -; j_gene: TRBJ2-1
CDR3aa: CASSSDRVGEQYF; CDR3nt: TGTGCCAGCAGCTCGGACAGGGTCGGAGAGCAGTACTTC; d_gene: TRBD1; v_gene: TRBV5-4; len: 13; abundance: -; j_gene: TRBJ2-7
CDR3aa: CASSSGLAENNEQFF; CDR3nt: TGTGCCAGCAGCTCCGGACTAGCGGAAAACAATGAGCAGTTCTTC; d_gene: TRBD2; v_gene: TRBV7-3; len: 15; abundance: -; j_gene: TRBJ2-1
CDR3aa: CATSRSRTDFYEQYF; CDR3nt: TGTGCCACCAGCAGATCGAGGACAGATTTCTACGAGCAGTACTTC; d_gene: -; v_gene: TRBV15; len: 15; abundance: -; j_gene: TRBJ2-7
CDR3aa: CASSYVGGKNTGELFF; CDR3nt: TGTGCCAGCAGTTACGTAGGGGGAAAGAACACCGGGGAGCTGTTTTTT; d_gene: -; v_gene: TRBV6-5; len: 16; abundance: few; j_gene: TRBJ2-2
CDR3aa: CASSSGLAGARGDEQYF; CDR3nt: TGTGCCAGCAGCTCGGGACTAGCGGGGGCCCGGGGAGACGAGCAGTACTTC; d_gene: TRBD2; v_gene: TRBV5-8; len: 17; abundance: -; j_gene: TRBJ2-7
CDR3aa: CASRGGRDTEAFF; CDR3nt: TGTGCCAGCAGGGGAGGGCGCGACACTGAAGCTTTCTTT; d_gene: -; v_gene: TRBV6-1; len: 13; abundance: -; j_gene: TRBJ1-1
CDR3aa: CAISQMDRGDSPLHF; CDR3nt: TGTGCCATCAGCCAGATGGACAGGGGTGATTCACCCCTCCACTTT; d_gene: TRBD1; v_gene: TRBV10-3; len: 15; abundance: -; j_gene: TRBJ1-6
CDR3aa: CAIGTGRTNTEAFF; CDR3nt: TGTGCCATCGGGACGGGACGGACGAACACTGAAGCTTTCTTT; d_gene: -; v_gene: TRBV10-3; len: 14; abundance: -; j_gene: TRBJ1-1
CDR3aa: CAWSGNTGELFF; CDR3nt: TGTGCCTGGTCGGGGAACACCGGGGAGCTGTTTTTT; d_gene: -; v_gene: TRBV30; len: 12; abundance: few; j_gene: TRBJ2-2
CDR3aa: CASSLNLRGGELFF; CDR3nt: TGTGCCAGCAGCTTGAACTTGCGAGGTGGGGAGCTGTTTTTT; d_gene: -; v_gene: TRBV5-4; len: 14; abundance: once; j_gene: TRBJ2-2
CDR3aa: CASSPDRGQTEAFF; CDR3nt: TGTGCCAGCAGTCCGGACAGGGGGCAAACTGAAGCTTTCTTT; d_gene: TRBD1; v_gene: TRBV2; len: 14; abundance: -; j_gene: TRBJ1-1
CDR3aa: CASSGVLALDYEQYF; CDR3nt: TGTGCCAGCTCGGGGGTACTAGCTTTGGACTACGAGCAGTACTTC; d_gene: -; v_gene: TRBV18; len: 15; abundance: -; j_gene: TRBJ2-7
CDR3aa: CAWSVGSPRGDTQYF; CDR3nt: TGTGCCTGGAGTGTAGGCAGCCCGAGGGGAGATACGCAGTATTTT; d_gene: -; v_gene: TRBV30; len: 15; abundance: -; j_gene: TRBJ2-3
CDR3aa: CASSLGGQNTEAFF; CDR3nt: TGCGCCAGCAGCTTGGGGGGCCAGAACACTGAAGCTTTCTTT; d_gene: -; v_gene: TRBV5-1; len: 14; abundance: few; j_gene: TRBJ1-1
CDR3aa: CASSILAGAYEQYF; CDR3nt: TGTGCCAGTAGTATTCTGGCAGGGGCCTACGAGCAGTACTTC; d_gene: -; v_gene: TRBV19; len: 14; abundance: -; j_gene: TRBJ2-7
CDR3aa: CASSYGGTGSYEQYF; CDR3nt: TGTGCCAGCAGTTATGGTGGGACGGGCTCCTACGAGCAGTACTTC; d_gene: -; v_gene: TRBV6-6; len: 15; abundance: -; j_gene: TRBJ2-7
CDR3aa: CASSLGQLRETQYF; CDR3nt: TGCGCCAGCAGCCTGGGACAGCTTCGGGAGACCCAGTACTTC; d_gene: TRBD1; v_gene: TRBV5-1; len: 14; abundance: -; j_gene: TRBJ2-5
CDR3aa: CAWGPGQGGYTF; CDR3nt: TGTGCCTGGGGCCCGGGCCAGGGGGGCTACACCTTC; d_gene: -; v_gene: TRBV30; len: 12; abundance: -; j_gene: TRBJ1-2
CDR3aa: CASSVLERTDYNYGYTF; CDR3nt: TGTGCCAGCAGTGTGCTGGAAAGGACAGACTACAACTATGGCTACACCTTC; d_gene: -; v_gene: TRBV2; len: 17; abundance: -; j_gene: TRBJ1-2
CDR3aa: CASSPSLARSREQYF; CDR3nt: TGTGCCAGCAGTCCCTCGCTCGCTAGATCCCGCGAGCAGTACTTC; d_gene: -; v_gene: TRBV6-5; len: 15; abundance: -; j_gene: TRBJ2-7
CDR3aa: CASTRTGVNEKLFF; CDR3nt: TGTGCCAGCACGAGGACAGGGGTTAATGAAAAACTGTTTTTT; d_gene: TRBD1; v_gene: TRBV6-6; len: 14; abundance: -; j_gene: TRBJ1-4